This T cell receptor (beta chain) was found in a study of blood T cell repertoires in COVID-19 (dated by TCRdb to 2020 to 2022). In the study overall: Collaborator samples came from the United States, Italy and Spain and covered acute and convalescent phases of COVID-19. The samples were drawn from two sources: the first 160 participants of the ongoing ImmuneRACE study, and 1,000 to 1,500 subjects contributed by 6 global collaborators. Sample metadata almost always included a de-identified subject ID, COVID-19 status, age in years and sex. Deeply sampled blood TCRbeta repertoires from subjects exposed to, actively infected with, or recovered from COVID-19 were included in the dataset. A freely available public database, intended as a resource for researchers studying the immune response to SARS-CoV-2, is where the repertoires were released. The material from the prospective study consisted of cDNA or gDNA derived from T cells, B-cell-depleted T cells, or PBMCs. Where HLA class I and class II types were available, the types were taken from metadata supplied by the sample provider, not from assay-based typing.

TCRbeta CDR3 regions were amplified from genomic DNA using the immunoSEQ Assay, a bias-controlled multiplex PCR. The published analysis was carried out like this. The number of nucleated cells in each sample was estimated from the amplification of reference gene primers within the assay. To quantify the absolute abundance of each unique TCRbeta CDR3 rearrangement, sequence reads were collapsed and filtered. For each sample, productive Simpson clonality was calculated as the square root of Simpson's diversity index over productive rearrangements. TCRdb took over this immuneACCESS table, retaining in-frame rearrangements with V and J assigned. Such tables are incomplete; in checked studies, under half of the missing clones stem from an unresolved V gene, and the remainder is unexplained. For V, J and clone size, that table is used; D and trimming come from the DNA. The sample profile shows a few hundred thousand clones; roughly 88% of them were found once. 9% to 15% of the sample is taken by the ten largest.

This clone appeared once. This receptor's antigen is unknown. Per-nucleotide qualities are absent, and no much larger clonotype sits a single base away. Collaborating institutions collected whole blood in K2EDTA tubes following their own protocols. Collaborator samples were shipped for TCRbeta analysis as frozen whole blood, isolated PBMCs, or DNA extracted from either sample type. What the work shows at the level of the full study, not this receptor alone: Clinical and demographic metadata were provided uncurated, with the amount varying by source and participant.

Measured from the cysteine to the phenylalanine, the CDR3 is 12 residues long. Here the CDR3 DNA is all that survives: 36 bases in frame from base 1. In the germline V gene (reference sequence), CDR1 corresponds to DFQATT and CDR2 to SNEGSKA. V loses 3 bases, J loses 13 bases, and the germline ends lie 18 bases apart. The V and J segments used are TRBV20-1 and TRBJ1-1; 6 matching bases give a weak D call of TRBD1. The TCR was taken from a man older than 75 with acute or convalescent COVID-19. What was sequenced was peripheral blood. The bases read TGCAGTGCTAGTTCAGGGGAACTGAAGCTTTTCTTT. This gives the protein CSASSGELKLFF.